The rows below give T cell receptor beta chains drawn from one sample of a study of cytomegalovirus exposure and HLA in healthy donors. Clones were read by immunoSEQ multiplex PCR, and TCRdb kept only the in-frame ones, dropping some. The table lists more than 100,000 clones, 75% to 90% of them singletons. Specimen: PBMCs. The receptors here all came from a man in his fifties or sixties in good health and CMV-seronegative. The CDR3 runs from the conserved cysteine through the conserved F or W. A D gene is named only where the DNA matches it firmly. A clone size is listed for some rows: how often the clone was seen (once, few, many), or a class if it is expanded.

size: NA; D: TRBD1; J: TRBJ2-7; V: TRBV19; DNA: TGTGCCAGTAGTGTTGACAGGGGAGGACCCTACGAGCAGTACTTC; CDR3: CASSVDRGGPYEQYF
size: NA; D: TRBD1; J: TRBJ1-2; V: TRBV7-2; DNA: TGTGCCAGCAGCAAATCCCGGGACAGGGATGGCTACACCTTC; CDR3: CASSKSRDRDGYTF
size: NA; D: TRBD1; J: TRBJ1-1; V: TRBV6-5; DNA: TGTGCCAGCAGTAACTACGGACAGGGCGACGAAGCTTTCTTT; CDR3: CASSNYGQGDEAFF
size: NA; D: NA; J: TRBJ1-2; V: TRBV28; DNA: TGTGCCAGCAGTTCCCCAGCGGGGAGAGATGGCTACACCTTC; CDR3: CASSSPAGRDGYTF
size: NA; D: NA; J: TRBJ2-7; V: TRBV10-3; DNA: TGTGCCATCAGTGATGGGGCTAGCGACACCTACGAGCAGTACTTC; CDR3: CAISDGASDTYEQYF
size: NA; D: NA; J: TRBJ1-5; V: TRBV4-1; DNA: TGCGCCAGCAGCAAGGGACTATACGGGAGTCAGCCCCAGCATTTT; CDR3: CASSKGLYGSQPQHF
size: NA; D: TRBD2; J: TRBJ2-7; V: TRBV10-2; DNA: TGCGCCAGCAGGCTAGCGGGAGGAGTCTACGAGCAGTACTTC; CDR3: CASRLAGGVYEQYF
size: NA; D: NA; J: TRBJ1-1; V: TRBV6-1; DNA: TGTGCCAGCATGACATTTGAAGTGGGCGCTGAAGCTTTCTTT; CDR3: CASMTFEVGAEAFF
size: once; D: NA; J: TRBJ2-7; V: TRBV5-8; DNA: TGTGCCAGCAGACCAACAGGGAACGAGCAGTACTTC; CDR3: CASRPTGNEQYF
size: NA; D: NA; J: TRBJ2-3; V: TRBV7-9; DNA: TGTGCCAGCAGCTCCCAAAGGTTGGGGGCCACAGATACGCAGTATTTT; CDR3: CASSSQRLGATDTQYF
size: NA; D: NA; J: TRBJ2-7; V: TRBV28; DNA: TGTGCCAGCAGTTTGGACATGCGGGAGCAGTACTTC; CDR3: CASSLDMREQYF
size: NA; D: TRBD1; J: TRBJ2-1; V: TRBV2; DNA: TGTGCCAGCAGTGACCCTGGGACAGAAGTTTACAATGAGCAGTTCTTC; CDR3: CASSDPGTEVYNEQFF
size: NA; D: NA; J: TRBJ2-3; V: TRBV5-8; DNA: TGTGCCAGCAGCCAGGTCCGGGACTTAGTGGGCACAGATACGCAGTATTTT; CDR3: CASSQVRDLVGTDTQYF
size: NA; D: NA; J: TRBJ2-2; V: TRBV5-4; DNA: TGTGCCAGCAGCTTGCCGGGGAGGATCACCGGGGAGCTGTTTTTT; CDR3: CASSLPGRITGELFF
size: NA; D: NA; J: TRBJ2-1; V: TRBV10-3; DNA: TGTGCCACCCAGGGACAAACAGGGCATGAGCAGTTCTTC; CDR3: CATQGQTGHEQFF
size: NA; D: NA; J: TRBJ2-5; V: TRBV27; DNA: TGTGCCAGCAGTCCTCTCGGTCTGCAAGAGACCCAGTACTTC; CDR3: CASSPLGLQETQYF
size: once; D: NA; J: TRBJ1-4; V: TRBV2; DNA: TGTGCCAGCAGTGTTAGCGGGGCAACTAATGAAAAACTGTTTTTT; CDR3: CASSVSGATNEKLFF
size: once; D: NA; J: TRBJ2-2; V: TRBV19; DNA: TGTGCCAGTGGGATACAGGGTACGAGGACCGGGGAGCTGTTTTTT; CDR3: CASGIQGTRTGELFF
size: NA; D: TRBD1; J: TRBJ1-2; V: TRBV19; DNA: TGTGCCAGTAGTACGCCCTTCGGACAGGGGGGCACTAACTATGGCTACACCTTC; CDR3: CASSTPFGQGGTNYGYTF
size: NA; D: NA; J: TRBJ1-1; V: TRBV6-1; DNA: TGTGCCAGCAGTGGGTCGACAGCCATGAACACTGAAGCTTTCTTT; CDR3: CASSGSTAMNTEAFF
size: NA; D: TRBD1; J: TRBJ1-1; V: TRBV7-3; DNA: TGTGCCAGCAGCTTAACCAGGGGGAATGAAGCTTTCTTT; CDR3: CASSLTRGNEAFF
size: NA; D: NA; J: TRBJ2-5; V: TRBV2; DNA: TGTGCCAGCAGTGTGACGGGGGAGCAGTACTTC; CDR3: CASSVTGEQYF
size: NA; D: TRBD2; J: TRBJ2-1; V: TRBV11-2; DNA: TGTGCCAGCAGCCTACAAGCGGGACTAGCGGGGTACAATGAGCAGTTCTTC; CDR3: CASSLQAGLAGYNEQFF
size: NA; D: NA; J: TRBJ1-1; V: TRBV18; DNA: TGTGCCAGCTCACCAGTGCGGGGTTTGAGTTTGAACACTGAAGCTTTCTTT; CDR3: CASSPVRGLSLNTEAFF
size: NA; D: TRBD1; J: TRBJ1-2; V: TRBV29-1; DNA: TGCAGCGTTTTGAGGGGACAGGGGGCGCGGGGCTACACCTTC; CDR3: CSVLRGQGARGYTF
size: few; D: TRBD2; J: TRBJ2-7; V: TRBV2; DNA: TGTGCCAGCAGTGGACTAGCGGACTCCTACGAGCAGTACTTC; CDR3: CASSGLADSYEQYF
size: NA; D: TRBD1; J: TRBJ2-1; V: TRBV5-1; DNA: TGCGCCAGCATAGTATTGACAGGGGGCTACAATGAGCAGTTCTTC; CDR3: CASIVLTGGYNEQFF
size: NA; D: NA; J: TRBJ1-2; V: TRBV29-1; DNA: TGCAGCGTTGACCGTGACAGGTGGGGCTATGGCTACACCTTC; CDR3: CSVDRDRWGYGYTF
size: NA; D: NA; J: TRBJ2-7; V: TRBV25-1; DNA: TGTGCCAGCAGTCCCCCATTGGAGGGAGTATGGGAGCAGTACTTC; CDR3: CASSPPLEGVWEQYF
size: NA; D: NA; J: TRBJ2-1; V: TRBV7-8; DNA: TGTGCCAGCAGCTTAGGATCGGGTCCGACCCTTGTGGTGGGGCAGTTCTTC; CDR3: CASSLGSGPTLVVGQFF
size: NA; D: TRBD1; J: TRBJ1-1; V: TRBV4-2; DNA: TGTGCCAGCAGCCGACAGGGGCGGGACACTGAAGCTTTCTTT; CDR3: CASSRQGRDTEAFF
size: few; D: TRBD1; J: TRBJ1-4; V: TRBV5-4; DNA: TGTGCCAGCAGCCGACAGGGAAGGGGTGAAAAACTGTTTTTT; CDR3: CASSRQGRGEKLFF
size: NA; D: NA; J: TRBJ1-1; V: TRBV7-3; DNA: TGTGCCAGCAGCGTAACAGCGGGATCGAACACTGAAGCTTTCTTT; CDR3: CASSVTAGSNTEAFF
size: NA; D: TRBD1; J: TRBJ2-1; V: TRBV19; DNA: TGTGCCAGTAGCCCGGGACAGGGGGCGAAAAATGAGCAGTTCTTC; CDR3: CASSPGQGAKNEQFF
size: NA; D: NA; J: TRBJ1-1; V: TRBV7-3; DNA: TGTGCCAGCAGCCTAAGAGGAGACACTGAAGCTTTCTTT; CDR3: CASSLRGDTEAFF
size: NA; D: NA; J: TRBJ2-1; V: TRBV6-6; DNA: TGTGCCAGCAGTTACGTGAGCAATGAGCAGTTCTTC; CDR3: CASSYVSNEQFF
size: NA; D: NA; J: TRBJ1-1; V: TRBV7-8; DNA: TGTGCCAGCTGCCAGACCGAAGTTGCCAGGGGTAACACTGAAGCTTTCTTT; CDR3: CASCQTEVARGNTEAFF
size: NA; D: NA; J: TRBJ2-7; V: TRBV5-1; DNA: TGCGCCAGCAGCTTGGCGGACAGCCCAGGCGAGCAGTACTTC; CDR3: CASSLADSPGEQYF
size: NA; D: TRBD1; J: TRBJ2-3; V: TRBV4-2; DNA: TGTGCCAGCAGCCTATCGGGACAGGGTAGGGCAGATACGCAGTATTTT; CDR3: CASSLSGQGRADTQYF
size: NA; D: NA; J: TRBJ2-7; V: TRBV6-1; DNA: TGTGCCAGCAGTGAAGAGACTAGTTTCGGCGAGCAGTACTTC; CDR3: CASSEETSFGEQYF
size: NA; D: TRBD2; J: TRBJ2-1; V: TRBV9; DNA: TGTGCCAGCAGCCTTCTTAGCGGGAGGGCCGGGGATGAGCAGTTCTTC; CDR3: CASSLLSGRAGDEQFF
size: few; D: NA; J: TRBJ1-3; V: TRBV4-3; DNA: TGCGCCAGCAGCCAAGAGTGGCAGGGCTCTGGAAACACCATATATTTT; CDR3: CASSQEWQGSGNTIYF
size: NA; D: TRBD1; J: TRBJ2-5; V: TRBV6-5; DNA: TGTGCCAGCAGTGGACAGGAGGAGACCCAGTACTTC; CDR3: CASSGQEETQYF
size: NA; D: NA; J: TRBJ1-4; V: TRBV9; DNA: TGTGCCAGCAGCCGCGCCCCCCCAACTAATGAAAAACTGTTTTTT; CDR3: CASSRAPPTNEKLFF
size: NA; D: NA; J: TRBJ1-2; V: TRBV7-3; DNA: TGTGCCAACTCCAATTGGGCAAATCATGGCTACACCTTC; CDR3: CANSNWANHGYTF